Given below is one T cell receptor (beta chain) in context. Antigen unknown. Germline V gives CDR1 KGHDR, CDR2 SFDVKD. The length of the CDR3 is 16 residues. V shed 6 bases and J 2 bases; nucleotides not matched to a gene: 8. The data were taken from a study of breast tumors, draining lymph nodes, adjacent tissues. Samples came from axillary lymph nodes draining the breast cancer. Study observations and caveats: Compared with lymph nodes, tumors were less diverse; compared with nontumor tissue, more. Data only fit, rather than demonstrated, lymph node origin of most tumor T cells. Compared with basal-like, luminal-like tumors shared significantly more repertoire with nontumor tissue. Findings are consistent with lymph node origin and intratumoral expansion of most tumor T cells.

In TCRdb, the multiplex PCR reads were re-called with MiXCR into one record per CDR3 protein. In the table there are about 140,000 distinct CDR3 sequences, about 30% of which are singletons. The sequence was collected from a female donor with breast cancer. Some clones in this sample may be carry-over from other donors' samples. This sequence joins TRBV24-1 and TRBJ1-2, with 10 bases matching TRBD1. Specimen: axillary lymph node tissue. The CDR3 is CATSSPGTGANYGYTF. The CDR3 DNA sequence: TGTGCCACCAGTAGTCCCGGGACAGGGGCGAACTATGGCTACACCTTC.